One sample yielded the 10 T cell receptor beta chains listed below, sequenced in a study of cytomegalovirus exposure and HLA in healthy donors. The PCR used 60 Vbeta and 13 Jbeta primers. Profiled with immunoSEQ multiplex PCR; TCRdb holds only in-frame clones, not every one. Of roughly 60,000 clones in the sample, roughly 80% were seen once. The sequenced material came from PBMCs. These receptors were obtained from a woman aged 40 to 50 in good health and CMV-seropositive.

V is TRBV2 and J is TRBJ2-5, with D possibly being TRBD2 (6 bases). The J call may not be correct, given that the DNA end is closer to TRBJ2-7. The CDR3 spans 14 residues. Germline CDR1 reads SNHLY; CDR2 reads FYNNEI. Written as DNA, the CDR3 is TGTGCCGGCGGGACCTTAAGGAGCTCCTACGAGCAGTACTTC. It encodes CAGGTLRSSYEQYF.

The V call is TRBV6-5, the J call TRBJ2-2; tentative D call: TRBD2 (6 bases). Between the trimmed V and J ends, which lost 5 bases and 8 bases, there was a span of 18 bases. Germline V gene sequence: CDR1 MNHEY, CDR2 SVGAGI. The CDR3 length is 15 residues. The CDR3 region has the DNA TGTGCCAGCAGTAATACAGGAGCGGGCGGGGGGGAGCTGTTTTTT. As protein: CASSNTGAGGGELFF.

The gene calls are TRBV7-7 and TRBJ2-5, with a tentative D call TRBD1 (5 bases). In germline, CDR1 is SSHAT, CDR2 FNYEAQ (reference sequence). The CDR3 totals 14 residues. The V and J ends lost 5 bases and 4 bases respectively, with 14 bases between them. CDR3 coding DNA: TGTGCCAGCAGCCCTGGGGCCTCCATAGAGACCCAGTACTTC. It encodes CASSPGASIETQYF.

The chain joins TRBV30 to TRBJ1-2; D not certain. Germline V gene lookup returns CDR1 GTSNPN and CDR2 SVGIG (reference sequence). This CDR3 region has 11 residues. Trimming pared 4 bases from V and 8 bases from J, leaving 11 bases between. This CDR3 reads CAWMRNLGYTF. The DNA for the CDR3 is TGTGCCTGGATGAGGAATTTGGGCTACACCTTC. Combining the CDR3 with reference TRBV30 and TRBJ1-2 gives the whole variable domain SQTIHQWPATLVQPVGSPLSLECTVEGTSNPNLYWYRQAAGRGLQLLFYSVGIGQISSEVPQNLSASRPQDRQFILSSKKLLLSDSGFYLCAWMRNLGYTFGSGTRLTVV.

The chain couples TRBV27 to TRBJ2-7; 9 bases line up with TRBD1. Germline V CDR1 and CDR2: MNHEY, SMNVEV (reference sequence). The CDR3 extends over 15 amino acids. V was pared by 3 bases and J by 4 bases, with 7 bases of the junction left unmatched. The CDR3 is CASSFFPGQGYEQYF. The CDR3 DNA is TGTGCCAGCAGTTTTTTCCCCGGACAGGGGTACGAGCAGTACTTC.

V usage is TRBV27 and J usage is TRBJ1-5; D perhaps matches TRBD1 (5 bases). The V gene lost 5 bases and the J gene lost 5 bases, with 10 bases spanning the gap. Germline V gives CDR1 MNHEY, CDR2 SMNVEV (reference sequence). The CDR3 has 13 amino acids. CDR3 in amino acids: CASSGGTHQPQHF. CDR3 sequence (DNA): TGTGCCAGCAGTGGGGGGACTCATCAGCCCCAGCATTTT.

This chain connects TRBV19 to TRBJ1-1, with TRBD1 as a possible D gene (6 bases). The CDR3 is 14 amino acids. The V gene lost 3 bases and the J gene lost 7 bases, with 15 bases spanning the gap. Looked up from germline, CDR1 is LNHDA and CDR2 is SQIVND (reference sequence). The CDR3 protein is CASSMRDTRLEAFF. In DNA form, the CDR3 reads TGTGCCAGTAGTATGAGGGACACCCGGCTTGAAGCTTTCTTT.

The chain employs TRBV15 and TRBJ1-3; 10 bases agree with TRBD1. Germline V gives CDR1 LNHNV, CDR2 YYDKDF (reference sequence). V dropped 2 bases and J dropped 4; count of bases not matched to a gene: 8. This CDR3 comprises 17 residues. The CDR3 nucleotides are TGTGCCACCAGCAGACCCTCGGACAGGGGGAGCGGAAACACCATATATTTT. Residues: CATSRPSDRGSGNTIYF.

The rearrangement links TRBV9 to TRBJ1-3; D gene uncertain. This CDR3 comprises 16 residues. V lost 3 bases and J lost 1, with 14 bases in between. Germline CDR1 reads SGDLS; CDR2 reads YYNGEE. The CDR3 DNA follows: TGTGCCAGCAGCGGACCGACTCCATTATCTGGAAACACCATATATTTT. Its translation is CASSGPTPLSGNTIYF.

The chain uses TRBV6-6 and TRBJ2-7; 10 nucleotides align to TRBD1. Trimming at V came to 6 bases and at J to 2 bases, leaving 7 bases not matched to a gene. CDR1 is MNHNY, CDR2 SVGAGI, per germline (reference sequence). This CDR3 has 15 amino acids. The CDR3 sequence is CASRTDRGTTYEQYF. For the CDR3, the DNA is TGTGCCAGCAGAACGGACAGGGGGACTACCTACGAGCAGTACTTC.